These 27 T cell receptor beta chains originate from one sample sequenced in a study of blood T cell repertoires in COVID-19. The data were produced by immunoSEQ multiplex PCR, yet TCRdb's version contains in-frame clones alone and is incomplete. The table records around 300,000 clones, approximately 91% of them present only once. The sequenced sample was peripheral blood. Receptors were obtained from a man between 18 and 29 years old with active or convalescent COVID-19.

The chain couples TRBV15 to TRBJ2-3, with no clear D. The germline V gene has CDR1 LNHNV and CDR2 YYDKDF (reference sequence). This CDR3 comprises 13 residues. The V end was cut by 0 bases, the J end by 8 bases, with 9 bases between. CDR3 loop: CATSRDGSGTQYF. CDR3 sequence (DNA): TGTGCCACCAGCAGAGATGGTTCGGGTACGCAGTATTTT.

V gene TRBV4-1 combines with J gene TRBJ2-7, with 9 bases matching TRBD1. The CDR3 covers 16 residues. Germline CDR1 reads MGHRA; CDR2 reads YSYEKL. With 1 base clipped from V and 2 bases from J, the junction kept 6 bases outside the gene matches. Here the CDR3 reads CASSQAPGQGAYEQYF. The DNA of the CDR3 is TGCGCCAGCAGCCAAGCTCCGGGACAGGGAGCCTACGAGCAGTACTTC.

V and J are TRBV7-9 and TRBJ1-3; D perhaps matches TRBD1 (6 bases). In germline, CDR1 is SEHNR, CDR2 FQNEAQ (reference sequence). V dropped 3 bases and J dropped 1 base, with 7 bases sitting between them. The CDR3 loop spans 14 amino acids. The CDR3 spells CASSLGTSGNTIYF. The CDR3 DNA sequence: TGTGCCAGCAGCTTGGGGACATCTGGAAACACCATATATTTT.

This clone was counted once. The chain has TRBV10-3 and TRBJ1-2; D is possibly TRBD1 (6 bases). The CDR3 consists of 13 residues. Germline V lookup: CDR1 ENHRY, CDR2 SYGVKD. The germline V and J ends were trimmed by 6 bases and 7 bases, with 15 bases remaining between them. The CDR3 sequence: CAISSQGTGGYTF. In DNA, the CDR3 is TGTGCCATCAGCTCACAGGGAACCGGTGGCTACACCTTC.

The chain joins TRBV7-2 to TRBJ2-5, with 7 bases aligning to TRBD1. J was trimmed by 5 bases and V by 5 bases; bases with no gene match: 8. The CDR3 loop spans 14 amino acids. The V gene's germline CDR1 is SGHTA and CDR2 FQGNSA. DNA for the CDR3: TGTGCCAGCAGCCAACTGACAGGGTACGAGACCCAGTACTTC. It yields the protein CASSQLTGYETQYF.

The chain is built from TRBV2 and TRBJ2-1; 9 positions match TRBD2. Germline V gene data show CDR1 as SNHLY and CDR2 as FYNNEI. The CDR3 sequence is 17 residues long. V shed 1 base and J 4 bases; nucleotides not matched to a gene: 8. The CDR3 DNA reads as TGTGCCAGCAGTGAAGTGCAGGGCGGGGGGGCTTACAATGAGCAGTTCTTC. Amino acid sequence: CASSEVQGGGAYNEQFF.

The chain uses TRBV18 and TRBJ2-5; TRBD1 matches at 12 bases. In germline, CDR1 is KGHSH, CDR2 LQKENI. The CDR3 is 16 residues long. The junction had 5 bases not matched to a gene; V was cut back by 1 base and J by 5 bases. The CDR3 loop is CASSPRGTGGSETQYF. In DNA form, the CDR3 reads TGTGCCAGCTCACCACGAGGGACAGGGGGCTCGGAGACCCAGTACTTC.

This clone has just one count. CDR3 sequence reads: CASSLTANYEQYF. DNA of the CDR3: TGTGCCAGCAGTTTGACAGCAAACTACGAGCAGTACTTC. This chain joins TRBV6-5 and TRBJ2-7; D is possibly TRBD1 (5 bases). Trimming stripped 4 bases from V and 3 bases from J, with 10 bases between. CDR3 size: 13 residues. Germline V CDR1 and CDR2: MNHEY, SVGAGI.

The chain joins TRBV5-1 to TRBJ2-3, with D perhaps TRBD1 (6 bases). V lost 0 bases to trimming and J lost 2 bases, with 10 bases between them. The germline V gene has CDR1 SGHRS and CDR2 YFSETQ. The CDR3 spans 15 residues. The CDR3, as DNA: TGCGCCAGCAGCTTGGTTGGACAGACCACAGATACGCAGTATTTT. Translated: CASSLVGQTTDTQYF.

The CDR3 DNA is TGCGCCAGCAGCTTGGAGGGGTGGGGGCCCAATGAGCAGTTCTTC. It specifies CASSLEGWGPNEQFF. J is TRBJ2-1 and V is TRBV5-1; D may be TRBD1 (6 bases). Germline assignment: CDR1 SGHRS and CDR2 YFSETQ. This CDR3 has 15 residues. The ends were cut back, 0 bases at V and 6 bases at J, with 13 bases in the middle.

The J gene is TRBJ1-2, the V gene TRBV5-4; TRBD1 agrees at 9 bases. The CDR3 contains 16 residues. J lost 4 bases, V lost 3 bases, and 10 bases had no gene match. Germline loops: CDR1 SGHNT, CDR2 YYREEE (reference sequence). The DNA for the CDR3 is TGTGCCAGCAGCTACAGGGGGCGCGTTGACTTCTATGGCTACACCTTC. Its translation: CASSYRGRVDFYGYTF.

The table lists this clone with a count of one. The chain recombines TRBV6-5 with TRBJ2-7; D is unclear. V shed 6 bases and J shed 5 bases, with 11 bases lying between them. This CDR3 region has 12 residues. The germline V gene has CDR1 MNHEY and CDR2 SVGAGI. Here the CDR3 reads CASSHTVDEQYF. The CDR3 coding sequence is TGTGCCAGCAGCCACACAGTGGACGAGCAGTACTTC.

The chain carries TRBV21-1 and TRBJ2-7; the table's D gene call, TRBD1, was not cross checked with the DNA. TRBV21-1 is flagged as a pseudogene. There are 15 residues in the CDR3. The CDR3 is CASSNSDRGLYEQYF. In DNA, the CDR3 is TGTGCCAGCAGCAATAGTGACAGGGGGCTTTACGAGCAGTACTTC.

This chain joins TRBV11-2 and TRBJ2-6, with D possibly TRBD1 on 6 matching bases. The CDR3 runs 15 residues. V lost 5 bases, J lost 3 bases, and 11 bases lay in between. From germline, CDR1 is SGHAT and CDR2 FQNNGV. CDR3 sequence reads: CASSLRGVGANVLTF. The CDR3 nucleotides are TGTGCCAGCAGCCTCAGGGGTGTTGGGGCCAACGTCCTGACTTTC. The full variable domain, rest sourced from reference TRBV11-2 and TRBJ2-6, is EAGVAQSPRYKIIEKRQSVAFWCNPISGHATLYWYQQILGQGPKLLIQFQNNGVVDDSQLPKDRFSAERLKGVDSTLKIQPAKLEDSAVYLCASSLRGVGANVLTFGAGSRLTVL.

The CDR3 DNA follows: TGTGCCAGCAGCGGAGACAGGGATAATGTAGCTTTCTTT. Translating gives CASSGDRDNVAFF. V gene TRBV9 combines with J gene TRBJ1-1, with 7 bases lining up with TRBD1. Germline V CDR1 and CDR2: SGDLS, YYNGEE. V lost 3 bases, J lost 10 bases, and 9 bases stayed unmatched. The CDR3 extends over 13 amino acids.

CDR3 DNA: TGTGCCAGCAGCGCCAACCCGGGACAGGGTAACTATGGCTACACCTTC. Encoded protein: CASSANPGQGNYGYTF. The rearrangement uses TRBV9 and TRBJ1-2, with 9 bases aligning to TRBD1. The J segment lost 1 base and the V segment lost 3 bases, leaving 7 bases of the junction unmatched. CDR3 length equals 16 residues. Germline loops: CDR1 SGDLS, CDR2 YYNGEE.

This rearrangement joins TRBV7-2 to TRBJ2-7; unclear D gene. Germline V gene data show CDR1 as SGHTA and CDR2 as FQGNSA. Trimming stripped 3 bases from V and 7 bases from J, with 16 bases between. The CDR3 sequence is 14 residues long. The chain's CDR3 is CASSFTRVVEEQYF. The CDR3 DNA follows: TGTGCCAGCAGCTTTACTCGCGTGGTAGAAGAGCAGTACTTC.

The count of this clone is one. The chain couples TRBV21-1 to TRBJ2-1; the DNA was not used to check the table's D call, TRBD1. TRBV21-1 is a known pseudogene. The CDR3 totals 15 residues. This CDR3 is CASSEPTEGAVEQFF. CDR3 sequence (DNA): TGTGCCAGCAGCGAACCAACCGAAGGGGCGGTTGAGCAGTTCTTC.

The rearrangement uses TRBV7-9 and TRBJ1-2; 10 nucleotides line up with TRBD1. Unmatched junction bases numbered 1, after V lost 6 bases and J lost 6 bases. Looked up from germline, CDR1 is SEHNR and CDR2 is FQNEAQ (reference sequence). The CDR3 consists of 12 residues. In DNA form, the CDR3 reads TGTGCCAGCAGTGGGACAGGGGATGGCTACACCTTC. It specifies CASSGTGDGYTF.

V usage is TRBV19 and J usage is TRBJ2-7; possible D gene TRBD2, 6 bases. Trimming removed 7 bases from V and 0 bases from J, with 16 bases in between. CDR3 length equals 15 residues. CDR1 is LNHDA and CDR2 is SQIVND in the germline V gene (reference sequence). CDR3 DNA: TGTGCCAGTAAAGGCGAGCAGGGAGGCTCCTACGAGCAGTACTTC. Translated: CASKGEQGGSYEQYF.

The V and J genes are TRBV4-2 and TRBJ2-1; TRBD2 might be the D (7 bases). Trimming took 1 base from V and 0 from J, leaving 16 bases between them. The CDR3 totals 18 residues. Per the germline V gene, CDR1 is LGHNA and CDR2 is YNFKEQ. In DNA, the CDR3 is TGTGCCAGCAGCCAAGCCGGGGGCGGGGGCAGCTCCTACAATGAGCAGTTCTTC. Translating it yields CASSQAGGGGSSYNEQFF.

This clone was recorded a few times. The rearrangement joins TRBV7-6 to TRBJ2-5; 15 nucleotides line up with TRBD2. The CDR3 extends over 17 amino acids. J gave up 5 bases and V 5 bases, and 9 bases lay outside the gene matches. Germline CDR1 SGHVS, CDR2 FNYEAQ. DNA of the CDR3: TGTGCCAGCAGCCCAGGACTAGCGGGGGGGCCCTTGGAGACCCAGTACTTC. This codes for CASSPGLAGGPLETQYF.

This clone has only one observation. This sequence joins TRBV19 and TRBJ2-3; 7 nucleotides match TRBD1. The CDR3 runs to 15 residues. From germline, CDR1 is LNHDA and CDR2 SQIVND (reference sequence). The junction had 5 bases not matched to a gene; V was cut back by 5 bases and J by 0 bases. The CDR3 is CASSARQGSTDTQYF. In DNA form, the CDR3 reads TGTGCCAGTAGTGCGAGACAGGGTAGCACAGATACGCAGTATTTT.

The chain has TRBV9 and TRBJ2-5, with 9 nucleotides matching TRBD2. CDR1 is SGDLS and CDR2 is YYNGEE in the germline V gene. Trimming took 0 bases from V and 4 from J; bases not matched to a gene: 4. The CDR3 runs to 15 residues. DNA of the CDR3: TGTGCCAGCAGCGTAGGGACTAGCGCCCGAGAGACCCAGTACTTC. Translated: CASSVGTSARETQYF.

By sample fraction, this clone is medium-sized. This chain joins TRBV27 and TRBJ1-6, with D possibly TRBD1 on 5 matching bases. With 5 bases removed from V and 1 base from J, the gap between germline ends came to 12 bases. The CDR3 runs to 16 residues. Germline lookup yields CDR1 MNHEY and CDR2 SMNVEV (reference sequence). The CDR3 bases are TGTGCCAGCAGTCCAGTAGACAGTTCCTATAATTCACCCCTCCACTTT. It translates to CASSPVDSSYNSPLHF.

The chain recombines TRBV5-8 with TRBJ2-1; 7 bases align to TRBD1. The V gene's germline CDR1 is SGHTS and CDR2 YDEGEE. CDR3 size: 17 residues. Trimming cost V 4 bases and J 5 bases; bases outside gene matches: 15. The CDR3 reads CASSRTIGQARDNEQFF. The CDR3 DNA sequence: TGTGCCAGCAGCCGAACCATAGGACAGGCCCGTGACAATGAGCAGTTCTTC.

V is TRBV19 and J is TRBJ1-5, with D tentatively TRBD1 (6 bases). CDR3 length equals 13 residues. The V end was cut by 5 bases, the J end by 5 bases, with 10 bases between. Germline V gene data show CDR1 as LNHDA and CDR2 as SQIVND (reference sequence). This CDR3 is CASSGGGDQPQHF. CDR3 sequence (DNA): TGTGCCAGTAGTGGGGGGGGCGATCAGCCCCAGCATTTT.